These 29 T cell receptor beta chains were all obtained from the same sample, sequenced in a study of CD8+ T cells in alopecia areata. Documented treatment: oral pan-JAK inhibitor, 5-10 mg twice daily. Sequencing used cDNA as its template, made by extracting RNA and reverse transcribing it. The repertoire was sequenced with immunoSEQ multiplex PCR; TCRdb's copy has only in-frame clones and lacks some. Of roughly 98,000 clones listed, more than 55% are singletons. Sequencing used CD8+ T cells sorted from blood, obtained at week 4, from a patient treated with tofacitinib. Source of these receptors: a human donor with alopecia areata.

The chain recombines TRBV9 with TRBJ2-4; D unclear. The germline CDR1 and CDR2 sequences are SGDLS and YYNGEE. The CDR3 contains 15 residues. Deletions cut 0 bases from V and 0 bases from J, with 7 bases between. CDR3 DNA sequence: TGTGCCAGCAGCGTAGGGCCTCTAGCCAAAAACATTCAGTACTTC. As protein: CASSVGPLAKNIQYF.

The genes are TRBV10-3 and TRBJ2-6, with D possibly being TRBD1 (6 bases). The CDR3 contains 15 residues. Trimming left V 1 base short and J 2 bases short, with 6 bases between. Germline CDR1 and CDR2: ENHRY and SYGVKD. The CDR3 reads CAISEYRAGANVLTF. The CDR3 nucleotides read TGTGCCATCAGTGAGTACAGGGCTGGGGCCAACGTCCTGACTTTC.

The V and J genes are TRBV29-1 and TRBJ1-1; D unresolved. The V end lost 3 bases, the J end lost 12 bases, and 5 bases lay between the germline ends. CDR3 size: 8 residues. Looked up from germline, CDR1 is SQVTM and CDR2 is ANQGSEA. CDR3 in DNA: TGCAGCGTTGAGTGGACTTTCTTT. Translation gives CSVEWTFF.

The rearrangement joins TRBV5-6 to TRBJ2-1; 9 nucleotides agree with TRBD2. The CDR3 is 15 residues long. CDR1 is SGHDT, CDR2 YYEEEE, per germline. The V gene end was trimmed by 3 bases and the J gene end by 4 bases; junction bases not matched to a gene: 5. The CDR3 protein is CASSSLAGKYNEQFF. The DNA for the CDR3 is TGTGCCAGCAGCTCCCTAGCGGGAAAGTACAATGAGCAGTTCTTC.

The CDR3 DNA reads TGTGCCAGCTTCGGACAGGGGGCCGGGGAGCTGTTTTTT. The encoded protein is CASFGQGAGELFF. The chain couples TRBV5-5 to TRBJ2-2; 10 nucleotides match TRBD1. CDR3 length equals 13 residues. The V gene end was trimmed by 7 bases and the J gene end by 6 bases; junction bases not matched to a gene: 3. From germline, CDR1 is SGHKS and CDR2 YYEKEE (reference sequence).

A few counts support this clone. This chain joins TRBV4-1 and TRBJ1-1; 8 bases map to TRBD1. CDR3 length equals 15 residues. V lost 1 base and J lost 0; bases outside the gene matches: 1. The germline gives CDR1 MGHRA, CDR2 YSYEKL. CDR3 in DNA: TGCGCCAGCAGCCAAGGACAGGGGCTGAACACTGAAGCTTTCTTT. Translating it yields CASSQGQGLNTEAFF.

The chain recombines TRBV30 with TRBJ2-7; TRBD1 aligns across 8 bases. Germline CDR1 is GTSNPN and CDR2 is SVGIG (reference sequence). The V and J ends lost 5 bases and 5 bases, in that order; junction bases with no gene match: 11. CDR3 length: 14 amino acids. As DNA, the CDR3 is TGTGCCTGGGCGACCGGGACAGGTTCCCACGAGCAGTACTTC. It specifies CAWATGTGSHEQYF.

This chain uses TRBV2 with TRBJ1-2, with D uncertain. Germline CDR1 SNHLY, CDR2 FYNNEI. V shed 8 bases and J shed 8 bases, with 12 bases lying between them. The CDR3 totals 11 residues. In nucleotides, the CDR3 is TGTGCCAGCCACGGGAACTCGGGCTACACCTTC. Its protein product is CASHGNSGYTF. Filled out from reference TRBV2 and TRBJ1-2, the complete variable domain reads EPEVTQTPSHQVTQMGQEVILRCVPISNHLYFYWYRQILGQKVEFLVSFYNNEISEKSEIFDDQFSVERPDGSNFTLKIRSTKLEDSAMYFCASHGNSGYTFGSGTRLTVV.

The V call is TRBV7-2, the J call TRBJ2-3; 11 positions match TRBD2. The CDR3 is 15 residues long. V dropped 10 bases and J dropped 0; count of bases not matched to a gene: 6. The germline gives CDR1 SGHTA, CDR2 FQGNSA. The DNA for the CDR3 is TGTGCCACCGTAGCGGGAGGGATTAGCACAGATACGCAGTATTTT. Translated: CATVAGGISTDTQYF.

Only a few counts were recorded for this clone. This sample includes further DNA sequences coding for the same CDR3. This chain connects TRBV6-5 to TRBJ1-2; D is unresolved. In germline, CDR1 is MNHEY, CDR2 SVGAGI. Between the trimmed V and J ends, which lost 2 bases and 5 bases, there was a span of 9 bases. The CDR3 runs 13 residues. The CDR3 protein is CASSYSGTYGYTF. The CDR3 DNA reads as TGTGCCAGCAGTTACAGCGGAACATATGGCTACACCTTC.

The rearrangement joins TRBV4-1 to TRBJ1-2; D unresolved. The germline V and J ends were trimmed by 0 bases and 4 bases, with 12 bases remaining between them. This CDR3 region has 15 residues. The germline CDR1 and CDR2 sequences are MGHRA and YSYEKL. In DNA form, the CDR3 reads TGCGCCAGCAGCCAAGAACCGGGCAGCATCTATGGCTACACCTTC. It translates to CASSQEPGSIYGYTF.

The chain couples TRBV27 to TRBJ2-1; 9 positions agree with TRBD1. Trimming took 3 bases from V and 7 from J; bases not matched to a gene: 1. This CDR3 spans 13 amino acids. The germline V gene has CDR1 MNHEY and CDR2 SMNVEV (reference sequence). The CDR3 DNA sequence: TGTGCCAGCAGTTTGGGGACAGGGAATGAGCAGTTCTTC. Its translation is CASSLGTGNEQFF.

The chain couples TRBV5-6 to TRBJ2-1; D remains ambiguous. The CDR3 length is 14 residues. Germline CDR1 and CDR2: SGHDT and YYEEEE. Between the trimmed V and J ends, which lost 1 base and 1 base, there was a span of 6 bases. The CDR3 DNA reads TGTGCCAGCAGCTTGACACGGTCCTACAATGAGCAGTTCTTC. This sequence encodes CASSLTRSYNEQFF.

This clone turned up a few times. This chain links TRBV7-9 with TRBJ1-2; maybe TRBD1 (5 bases). Germline assignment: CDR1 SEHNR and CDR2 FQNEAQ (reference sequence). The CDR3 has 14 residues. Trimming shortened V by 2 bases and J by 6 bases, and 13 bases separated the two germline ends. This chain's CDR3 is CASSLNPTVHGYTF. The CDR3 DNA is TGTGCCAGCAGCTTAAACCCGACAGTCCATGGCTACACCTTC.

V usage is TRBV28 and J usage is TRBJ1-1; TRBD1 matches at 7 bases. There are 14 residues in the CDR3. V lost 6 bases to trimming and J lost 1 base; unmatched junction nucleotides: 5. Germline loops: CDR1 MDHEN, CDR2 SYDVKM. CDR3 protein: CASSFGTANTEAFF. In DNA, the CDR3 is TGTGCCAGCAGCTTCGGGACAGCGAACACTGAAGCTTTCTTT.

The CDR3 spells CASSTTGTEDEKLFF. CDR3 nucleotides: TGTGCCAGCAGTACAACCGGGACAGAGGATGAAAAACTGTTTTTT. This chain uses TRBV27 with TRBJ1-4; 7 bases align to TRBD1. Losses at the gene ends were 5 bases for V and 6 bases for J; bases not matched to a gene: 9. Germline CDR1 MNHEY, CDR2 SMNVEV (reference sequence). This CDR3 spans 15 amino acids.

The rearrangement links TRBV7-6 to TRBJ2-6; possible D gene TRBD2, 5 bases. This CDR3 has 13 amino acids. CDR1 SGHVS and CDR2 FNYEAQ come from the germline V gene. V was trimmed by 7 bases and J by 3 bases, leaving 7 bases between them. Here the CDR3 reads CASNAGGANVLTF. As DNA, the CDR3 is TGTGCCAGCAACGCGGGTGGGGCCAACGTCCTGACTTTC.

CDR3 nucleotide sequence: TGTGCCAGCAGTGCGGGGACTAGCGCCTCCTACGAGCAGTACTTC. Translated, it gives CASSAGTSASYEQYF. V is TRBV2 and J is TRBJ2-7; 10 nucleotides agree with TRBD2. From germline, CDR1 is SNHLY and CDR2 FYNNEI. The CDR3 sequence is 15 residues long. After removal of 4 bases from V and 0 bases from J, the junction contained 3 bases not matched to a gene.

The V and J genes are TRBV29-1 and TRBJ1-2, with D perhaps TRBD1 (6 bases). V was cut by 3 bases and J by 4 bases, with 18 bases left in between. CDR3 length: 15 amino acids. The germline CDR1 and CDR2 sequences are SQVTM and ANQGSEA. The CDR3 DNA sequence: TGCAGCGTTGATACCGAACAGGGATTAGCCTATGGCTACACCTTC. This gives the protein CSVDTEQGLAYGYTF.

This clone was counted once. The chain employs TRBV6-5 and TRBJ1-1; D possibly corresponds to TRBD1 (5 bases). The CDR3 is 12 residues long. Trimming shortened V by 6 bases and J by 5 bases, and 10 bases separated the two germline ends. The germline gives CDR1 MNHEY, CDR2 SVGAGI. In DNA form, the CDR3 reads TGTGCCAGCAGCCCTGGACAAACTGAAGCTTTCTTT. Its translation: CASSPGQTEAFF.

This clone appeared a single time. J is TRBJ2-7 and V is TRBV5-1, with 7 nucleotides matching TRBD2. Germline CDR1 SGHRS, CDR2 YFSETQ. V lost 0 bases to trimming and J lost 2 bases; unmatched junction nucleotides: 2. This CDR3 has 14 residues. CDR3 sequence (DNA): TGCGCCAGCAGCTTGGGCGGGAGAGCCTACGAGCAGTACTTC. It is translated as CASSLGGRAYEQYF.

V usage is TRBV27 and J usage is TRBJ2-3, with a possible D match to TRBD1 (5 bases). The germline V and J ends were trimmed by 5 bases and 6 bases, with 9 bases remaining between them. The CDR3 length is 12 residues. In germline, CDR1 is MNHEY, CDR2 SMNVEV (reference sequence). The CDR3 here is CASSPGLDTQYF. In DNA, the CDR3 is TGTGCCAGCAGTCCAGGGCTCGATACGCAGTATTTT.

This sequence joins TRBV28 and TRBJ2-3, with 9 positions matching TRBD1. V lost 6 bases to trimming and J lost 4 bases; unmatched junction nucleotides: 5. Germline V gene lookup returns CDR1 MDHEN and CDR2 SYDVKM. CDR3 size: 14 residues. CDR3 in DNA: TGTGCCAGCAGGTACAGGGGGCGCCCAGATACGCAGTATTTT. Encoded protein: CASRYRGRPDTQYF.

This chain uses TRBV5-4 with TRBJ1-2; 11 positions agree with TRBD1. The V and J ends lost 3 bases and 6 bases, in that order; junction bases with no gene match: 7. CDR3 length: 15 amino acids. Germline V gene data show CDR1 as SGHNT and CDR2 as YYREEE (reference sequence). CDR3 amino acids: CASSWGTGGLDGYTF. As DNA, the CDR3 is TGTGCCAGCAGCTGGGGGACAGGGGGATTGGATGGCTACACCTTC. The entire variable domain, with the rest obtained from reference TRBV5-4 and TRBJ1-2, is as follows: ETGVTQSPTHLIKTRGQQVTLRCSSQSGHNTVSWYQQALGQGPQFIFQYYREEENGRGNFPPRFSGLQFPNYSSELNVNALELDDSALYLCASSWGTGGLDGYTFGSGTRLTVV.

The chain recombines TRBV28 with TRBJ1-5; 10 positions match TRBD1. The J segment lost 4 bases and the V segment lost 5 bases, leaving 8 bases of the junction unmatched. Germline V gene data show CDR1 as MDHEN and CDR2 as SYDVKM. The CDR3 is made up of 16 amino acids. The DNA for the CDR3 is TGTGCCAGCAGTAAGATAAGACAGGGGGCAAATCAGCCCCAGCATTTT. Its protein is CASSKIRQGANQPQHF.

In this sample, this clone turned up a few times. The chain is built from TRBV4-1 and TRBJ2-3; D possibly corresponds to TRBD2 (6 bases). This CDR3 is 16 amino acids long. V was shortened by 1 base and J by 7 bases, with 18 bases between the two germline ends. The germline CDR1 and CDR2 sequences are MGHRA and YSYEKL. CDR3 sequence: CASSQVVTTSKYTQYF. The DNA of the CDR3 is TGCGCCAGCAGCCAAGTGGTCACTACTAGCAAGTATACGCAGTATTTT.

This clone has only a few counts. The rearrangement joins TRBV7-9 to TRBJ1-1, with D perhaps TRBD1 (6 bases). V was clipped by 5 bases and J by 5 bases, with 12 bases between them. This CDR3 region has 13 residues. Germline lookup yields CDR1 SEHNR and CDR2 FQNEAQ (reference sequence). CDR3 DNA: TGTGCCAGCAGCCCAAACAGGGTAACTGAAGCTTTCTTT. The encoded protein is CASSPNRVTEAFF.

This chain links TRBV7-2 with TRBJ2-3, with a tentative D call TRBD2 (6 bases). Germline V lookup: CDR1 SGHTA, CDR2 FQGNSA. V was clipped by 4 bases and J by 5 bases, with 19 bases between them. CDR3 length: 16 residues. The CDR3 spells CASSSIGPGLRDTQYF. For the CDR3, the DNA is TGTGCCAGCAGCTCTATTGGGCCGGGACTGCGAGATACGCAGTATTTT.

In its sample, this clone was seen many times. This rearrangement joins TRBV5-5 to TRBJ2-1; D unresolved. The CDR3 extends over 15 amino acids. V lost 4 bases, J lost 6 bases, and 17 bases lay in between. Germline V gene data show CDR1 as SGHKS and CDR2 as YYEKEE (reference sequence). CDR3 residues: CASSQVRVEPNEQFF. CDR3 coding DNA: TGTGCCAGCAGCCAAGTGAGAGTAGAGCCCAATGAGCAGTTCTTC.